Listed below are T cell receptor beta chains from one sample, sequenced in a study of blood T cell repertoires in COVID-19. Some clones are missing from TCRdb's copy, which holds only in-frame ones; the method was immunoSEQ multiplex PCR. The data hold 210,000 or so clones, with around 85% observed a single time. The source material was peripheral blood. These receptor sequences come from a human donor in a cohort sampled during active COVID-19. Each CDR3 is given with its conserved first and last residue. D genes are given only for firm matches. Only part of the rows carry a size: once, few, many, or a class if the clone is expanded.

J	size	V	D	DNA	CDR3
TRBJ2-7	once	TRBV18	-	TGTGCCAGCTCCCCGGGAGCCTTTGGAATCTCCTACGAGCAGTACTTC	CASSPGAFGISYEQYF
TRBJ1-5	-	TRBV27	-	TGTGCCAGCAGTTCTCAGGGGTGGCAGCCCCAGCATTTT	CASSSQGWQPQHF
TRBJ1-1	-	TRBV25-1	TRBD1	TGTGCCAGCACCACCCTCCGGGACAGGGGCACTGAAGCTTTCTTT	CASTTLRDRGTEAFF
TRBJ1-6	-	TRBV4-2	-	TGTGCCAGCACCCCAAGAGGGACAAAGAGCTCCTATAATTCACCCCTCCACTTT	CASTPRGTKSSYNSPLHF
TRBJ1-5	-	TRBV30	-	TGTGCCTGGAGTGTAGACATCAATCAGCCCCAGCATTTT	CAWSVDINQPQHF
TRBJ2-7	-	TRBV18	TRBD2	TGTGCCAGCTCACCTAGTCTAGCGGGAGCGTACGAGCAGTACTTC	CASSPSLAGAYEQYF
TRBJ2-2	few	TRBV7-2	TRBD2	TGTGCCAGCAGCTTAGGTAGCGGGAGGGGTACCGGGGAGCTGTTTTTT	CASSLGSGRGTGELFF
TRBJ1-6	-	TRBV28	-	TGTGCCAGCAGACTGGGGGGGGCCCTCCACTTT	CASRLGGALHF
TRBJ1-2	-	TRBV5-1	TRBD1	TGCGCCAGCAGCCGCGACAGGGCCACCTATGGCTACACCTTC	CASSRDRATYGYTF
TRBJ1-2	-	TRBV6-1	TRBD1	TGTGCCAGCAGTGAGGGACAGGGGATCAGCTATGGCTACACCTTC	CASSEGQGISYGYTF
TRBJ2-7	-	TRBV27	TRBD1	TGTGCCAGCAGTTATAAGGACAGGGGAAACGAGCAGTACTTC	CASSYKDRGNEQYF
TRBJ2-7	-	TRBV21-1	-	TGTGCCAGCAGCGTCGCAGGGACTAAAACCTACGAGCAGTACTTC	CASSVAGTKTYEQYF
TRBJ2-7	-	TRBV27	-	TGTGCCAGCAGTTTCCAACAGGATACCTACGAGCAGTACTTC	CASSFQQDTYEQYF
TRBJ2-7	-	TRBV7-2	-	TGTGCCAGCAGCATGGCTAGCTCCTACGAGCAGTACTTC	CASSMASSYEQYF
TRBJ1-4	-	TRBV28	-	TGTGCCAGCAGGTCAACCGGGGGACTTAATGAAAAACTGTTTTTT	CASRSTGGLNEKLFF
TRBJ1-5	-	TRBV18	-	TGTGCCAGCTCACCCCAGACCGGCGGACAGCCCCAGCATTTT	CASSPQTGGQPQHF
TRBJ2-7	-	TRBV6-5	TRBD1	TGTGCCAGCAGTTACCGCCGGGACAGGGTCTACGAGCAGTACTTC	CASSYRRDRVYEQYF
TRBJ1-2	-	TRBV19	-	TGTGCCAGTAGTATGGGAAGGACAGTCGGCCAAGGCTACACCTTC	CASSMGRTVGQGYTF
TRBJ2-7	-	TRBV7-2	TRBD2	TGTGCCAGCAGCCAGCACTGGACTAGCGGGAGAATGTACGAGCAGTACTTC	CASSQHWTSGRMYEQYF
TRBJ2-7	-	TRBV28	-	TGTGCCAGCAGTTCCACAGGGACCCTAGGGGAGCAGTACTTC	CASSSTGTLGEQYF
TRBJ2-3	-	TRBV27	-	TGTGCCAGCACCCCCTTGGGCGCCAGCACAGATACGCAGTATTTT	CASTPLGASTDTQYF
TRBJ1-1	few	TRBV28	-	TGTGCCAGCAGTTATACACAGGGCTACACTGAAGCTTTCTTT	CASSYTQGYTEAFF
TRBJ1-1	-	TRBV14	-	TGTGCCAGCAGCCAAGAATTGGTCGTTGGCAGGGGAGACACTGAAGCTTTCTTT	CASSQELVVGRGDTEAFF
TRBJ2-7	-	TRBV6-2/TRBV6-3	-	TGTGCCAGCAGCACACTAGGATCCTACGAGCAGTACTTC	CASSTLGSYEQYF
TRBJ2-1	few	TRBV5-8	TRBD1	TGTGCCAGCAGTCCTGGACAGGGTTATGAGCAGTTCTTC	CASSPGQGYEQFF
TRBJ1-5	-	TRBV10-3	-	TGTGCCATCAGTGACCCCGATTTGGGCAGCAATCAGCCCCAGCATTTT	CAISDPDLGSNQPQHF
TRBJ1-6	-	TRBV7-9	-	TGTGCCAGCAGCTCACTAGCAGGGAGCTCCTATAATTCACCCCTCCACTTT	CASSSLAGSSYNSPLHF
TRBJ2-7	-	TRBV18	-	TGTGCCAGCTCACCTTTAAACAGAGTAAACGAGCAGTACTTC	CASSPLNRVNEQYF
TRBJ2-7	-	TRBV5-1	-	TGCGCCAGCAGCTACGGACTACTTTCCTACGAGCAGTACTTC	CASSYGLLSYEQYF
TRBJ2-1	-	TRBV28	TRBD1	TGTGCCGAAGCGCGGGACAGGGTTCGCAATGAGCAGTTCTTC	CAEARDRVRNEQFF
TRBJ1-2	-	TRBV9	-	TGTGCCAGCAGCGTACAGGGCTCGAGCTATGGCTACACCTTC	CASSVQGSSYGYTF
TRBJ2-6	once	TRBV7-9	-	TGTGCCAGCAACACCCTCTCTGGGGCCAACGTCCTGACTTTC	CASNTLSGANVLTF
TRBJ1-2	few	TRBV7-9	-	TGTGCCAGCAGCGTGACAGCGAACTATGGCTACACCTTC	CASSVTANYGYTF
TRBJ1-1	-	TRBV9	-	TGTGCCAGCAGCGTGGACCCCGAGGGGGACACTGAAGCTTTCTTT	CASSVDPEGDTEAFF
TRBJ2-6	once	TRBV7-3	-	TGTGCCAGCAGTAGTCCTGGGCGGGCCAACGTCCTGACTTTC	CASSSPGRANVLTF
TRBJ2-6	-	TRBV29-1	TRBD1	TGCAGCCCGGACAGGGAGCGGTCTGGGGCCAACGTCCTGACTTTC	CSPDRERSGANVLTF
TRBJ1-2	-	TRBV28	TRBD1	TGTGCCAGCAGTTTAATCCAGGGGGCGCGATTTTGGGGCTACACCTTC	CASSLIQGARFWGYTF
TRBJ2-3	-	TRBV7-2	TRBD2	TGTGCCAGCAGCTTAGTCCTGAGCGGGAGGGCTCTTAGCACAGATACGCAGTATTTT	CASSLVLSGRALSTDTQYF
TRBJ2-2	once	TRBV18	-	TGTGCCAGCTCACCACCAGACAGAGCGAACACCGGGGAGCTGTTTTTT	CASSPPDRANTGELFF
TRBJ1-5	-	TRBV29-1	-	TGCAGCGTTGCTGACGAGGTGATTCAGCCCCAGCATTTT	CSVADEVIQPQHF
TRBJ1-3	-	TRBV30	-	TGTGCCTGGAGCGCCCAGGGAATTGGAAACACCATATATTTT	CAWSAQGIGNTIYF
TRBJ2-3	-	TRBV9	-	TGTGCCAGCAGCGCCCACTACCTCCCGGATACGCAGTATTTT	CASSAHYLPDTQYF
TRBJ1-4	few	TRBV28	-	TGTGCCAGCAGTTTTCCCACTGTTCGGCGGGAAAATGAAAAACTGTTTTTT	CASSFPTVRRENEKLFF
TRBJ1-1	-	TRBV6-5	TRBD1	TGTGCCAGCACCGCGGACAGGGTAAACACTGAAGCTTTCTTT	CASTADRVNTEAFF
TRBJ2-3	-	TRBV15	TRBD1	TGTGCCACCAGCAGAGCCGGGACAGGGGGCGATACGCAGTATTTT	CATSRAGTGGDTQYF